The next 31 T cell receptor beta chains were all read from a single sample in a study of OX40 agonist ivuxolimab in advanced cancers. This table comes from immunoSEQ multiplex PCR, and its TCRdb copy is limited to in-frame clones, with some not included. Altogether tens of thousands of clones are present, almost 85% being singletons, with the ten largest covering roughly 0.61%. This specimen was CD4+ or CD8+ T cells sorted from blood, taken in a trial of the OX40 agonist ivuxolimab. The receptor source for this set is an adult with an advanced solid tumor such as melanoma, head and neck, liver or kidney cancer.

Written as DNA, the CDR3 is TGTGCCAGCTCACCCTCGGGTGGACTAACTAATGGCTACACCTTC. Protein sequence: CASSPSGGLTNGYTF. The genes are TRBV18 and TRBJ1-2; unclear D gene. This CDR3 region has 15 residues. Germline assignment: CDR1 KGHSH and CDR2 LQKENI. Trimming stripped 3 bases from V and 6 bases from J, with 17 bases between.

This clone has more than one count but fewer than ten. V gene TRBV7-9 combines with J gene TRBJ2-4; 10 nucleotides line up with TRBD1. The ends lost 5 bases at V and 7 bases at J; junction bases unmatched: 11. Germline loops: CDR1 SEHNR, CDR2 FQNEAQ (reference sequence). This CDR3 comprises 16 residues. The CDR3 nucleotides read TGTGCCAGCAGCCGAACGGGACAGGGGATAAGGAACATTCAGTACTTC. As protein: CASSRTGQGIRNIQYF.

This chain links TRBV10-3 with TRBJ1-2; D is unclear. This CDR3 has 11 residues. Per the germline V gene, CDR1 is ENHRY and CDR2 is SYGVKD. V gave up 6 bases and J gave up 8 bases, with 10 bases separating them. CDR3 DNA sequence: TGTGCCATCAGCTCAGCTGGGGGCTACACCTTC. The encoded protein is CAISSAGGYTF.

CDR3 loop: CASGTGPYSGANVLTF. CDR3 nucleotide sequence: TGTGCCAGCGGGACGGGACCTTACTCTGGGGCCAACGTCCTGACTTTC. The chain combines TRBV25-1 with TRBJ2-6; TRBD1 or TRBD2 may be the D gene (5 bases each). Per the germline V gene, CDR1 is MGHDK and CDR2 is SYGVNS. The CDR3 spans 16 residues. The V end was cut by 8 bases, the J end by 0 bases, with 14 bases between.

The rearrangement joins TRBV6-6 to TRBJ2-2, with 10 bases lining up with TRBD2. Germline trimming cut 6 bases from V and 1 base from J; bases unmatched to any gene: 5. Germline CDR1 is MNHNY and CDR2 is SVGAGI (reference sequence). The CDR3 has 16 residues. This chain's CDR3 is CASSPVAGGNTGELFF. In DNA form, the CDR3 reads TGTGCCAGCAGCCCTGTAGCGGGGGGGAACACCGGGGAGCTGTTTTTT.

This clone was picked up one time. The CDR3 sequence is CASSVGVAGGPDTQYF. CDR3 in DNA: TGTGCCAGCAGCGTAGGGGTAGCGGGGGGGCCAGATACGCAGTATTTT. V is TRBV9 and J is TRBJ2-3; 11 nucleotides match TRBD2. The CDR3 extends over 16 amino acids. Germline CDR1 SGDLS, CDR2 YYNGEE. The V and J ends lost 0 bases and 4 bases, in that order; junction bases with no gene match: 4.

The V gene is TRBV9, the J gene TRBJ2-3, with D perhaps assigned TRBD1 or TRBD2 (6 bases each). Germline V gives CDR1 SGDLS, CDR2 YYNGEE. The CDR3 is 13 residues long. Trimming left V 3 bases short and J 9 bases short, with 14 bases between. For the CDR3, the DNA is TGTGCCAGCAGCGGGGGGGCCATTCGCACGCAGTATTTT. Its translation is CASSGGAIRTQYF.

This chain joins TRBV10-3 and TRBJ1-1; 9 bases are a match to TRBD1. The CDR3 length is 14 residues. CDR1 is ENHRY and CDR2 is SYGVKD in the germline V gene. The V segment lost 6 bases and the J segment 2 bases; nucleotides outside the gene matches: 4. CDR3 region: CAIRGQGGNTEAFF. CDR3 in DNA: TGTGCCATCAGGGGACAGGGAGGCAACACTGAAGCTTTCTTT.

The rearrangement uses TRBV4-3 and TRBJ1-2; the match to TRBD1 covers 7 bases. V lost 2 bases to trimming and J lost 4 bases; unmatched junction nucleotides: 7. Germline V lookup: CDR1 LGHNA, CDR2 YSLEER. The CDR3 spans 15 residues. CDR3 bases: TGCGCCAGCAGCCAACTGACAGGGTCCCTCTATGGCTACACCTTC. Translating it yields CASSQLTGSLYGYTF.

The chain joins TRBV28 to TRBJ2-3; 7 bases line up with TRBD2. V gave up 6 bases and J gave up 1 base; unmatched junction bases: 7. CDR1 and CDR2 (germline): MDHEN, SYDVKM. This CDR3 is 15 amino acids long. The chain's CDR3 is CASRVAAGGTDTQYF. In DNA, the CDR3 is TGTGCCAGCAGAGTCGCGGCGGGGGGCACAGATACGCAGTATTTT. Together with reference TRBV28 and TRBJ2-3, the CDR3 gives the full variable domain: DVKVTQSSRYLVKRTGEKVFLECVQDMDHENMFWYRQDPGLGLRLIYFSYDVKMKEKGDIPEGYSVSREKKERFSLILESASTNQTSMYLCASRVAAGGTDTQYFGPGTRLTVL.

The gene calls are TRBV4-3 and TRBJ1-4; possible D gene TRBD1, 5 bases. This CDR3 contains 15 residues. Germline V gene data show CDR1 as LGHNA and CDR2 as YSLEER. Trimming left V 1 base short and J 5 bases short, with 11 bases between. CDR3 residues: CASSQVGGINEKLFF. DNA of the CDR3: TGCGCCAGCAGCCAAGTTGGGGGGATCAATGAAAAACTGTTTTTT.

The chain links TRBV6-6 to TRBJ1-4; unclear D gene. This CDR3 is built from 12 residues. Trimming pared 6 bases from V and 8 bases from J, leaving 10 bases between. The germline V gene has CDR1 MNHNY and CDR2 SVGAGI (reference sequence). CDR3 sequence: CASSQLAEKLFF. The CDR3, as DNA: TGTGCCAGCAGCCAACTCGCGGAAAAACTGTTTTTT.

This clone was seen once. This chain links TRBV11-2 with TRBJ2-5, with D unclear. The germline V gene encodes CDR1 SGHAT and CDR2 FQNNGV. The CDR3 consists of 12 residues. Trimming cost V 2 bases and J 5 bases, with 6 bases left between them. CDR3: CASSLSRETQYF. The CDR3 DNA reads as TGTGCCAGCAGCTTATCCCGGGAGACCCAGTACTTC.

The V and J genes are TRBV19 and TRBJ1-2; TRBD1 aligns across 8 bases. In germline, CDR1 is LNHDA, CDR2 SQIVND (reference sequence). CDR3 length: 15 amino acids. Germline trimming cut 1 base from V and 2 bases from J; bases unmatched to any gene: 3. The CDR3 reads CASSIGQGANYGYTF. The CDR3 DNA reads as TGTGCCAGTAGTATAGGGCAGGGGGCAAACTATGGCTACACCTTC.

The chain has TRBV5-1 and TRBJ2-7, with D perhaps TRBD1 or TRBD2 (5 bases each). CDR3 length: 15 residues. V was clipped by 5 bases and J by 1 base, with 16 bases between them. Germline V gene data show CDR1 as SGHRS and CDR2 as YFSETQ. DNA of the CDR3: TGCGCCAGCAGTAGGGACGGAAAGGCGTCCTACGAGCAGTACTTC. Protein product: CASSRDGKASYEQYF.

The V and J genes are TRBV6-5 and TRBJ2-7; tentatively, D is TRBD1 (6 bases). The germline V gene encodes CDR1 MNHEY and CDR2 SVGAGI. CDR3 size: 14 residues. With 2 bases removed from V and 3 bases from J, the gap between germline ends came to 11 bases. DNA of the CDR3: TGTGCCAGCAGTTACCGTGACAGGCTCTACGAGCAGTACTTC. It encodes CASSYRDRLYEQYF.

The chain has TRBV19 and TRBJ2-1, with D possibly TRBD1 on 5 matching bases. V was cut by 7 bases and J by 6 bases, with 16 bases left in between. This CDR3 has 14 amino acids. Germline assignment: CDR1 LNHDA and CDR2 SQIVND (reference sequence). CDR3 sequence (DNA): TGTGCCAGTACCGCCAGCTGGGGCCGCAATGAGCAGTTCTTC. This sequence encodes CASTASWGRNEQFF.

This clone was detected once. CDR3 DNA: TGTGCCAGCAGTTACTCATTAGGGACCGCTGAAGCTTTCTTT. Translation gives CASSYSLGTAEAFF. V is TRBV6-5 and J is TRBJ1-1; possibly TRBD1 for D (5 bases). Germline values: CDR1 MNHEY, CDR2 SVGAGI. Trimming pared 0 bases from V and 6 bases from J, leaving 11 bases between. The CDR3 covers 14 residues.

This chain links TRBV10-3 with TRBJ2-7; 8 nucleotides line up with TRBD1. CDR1 is ENHRY, CDR2 SYGVKD, per germline. This CDR3 contains 11 residues. V lost 10 bases, J lost 3 bases, and 2 bases stayed unmatched. The CDR3 protein is CATGTGYEQYF. The DNA of the CDR3 is TGTGCCACCGGGACAGGCTACGAGCAGTACTTC.

The chain carries TRBV10-3 and TRBJ2-5, with 8 bases aligning to TRBD2. This CDR3 is built from 16 residues. Germline V gene sequence: CDR1 ENHRY, CDR2 SYGVKD. The J segment lost 4 bases and the V segment lost 3 bases, leaving 10 bases of the junction unmatched. CDR3 amino acids: CAISDRSGRGTETQYF. The CDR3 nucleotides are TGTGCCATCAGTGATAGGTCCGGGAGGGGGACAGAGACCCAGTACTTC.

The chain joins TRBV7-6 to TRBJ1-1; TRBD1 matches 7 bases. J was trimmed by 1 base and V by 5 bases; bases with no gene match: 7. The germline gives CDR1 SGHVS, CDR2 FNYEAQ. The CDR3 is 15 amino acids. The chain's CDR3 is CASSQRQGGNTEAFF. The CDR3 nucleotides read TGTGCCAGCAGCCAACGACAGGGAGGGAACACTGAAGCTTTCTTT.

This sequence joins TRBV5-1 and TRBJ2-2; D not certain. The CDR3 sequence is 14 residues long. The V gene lost 0 bases and the J gene lost 5 bases, with 8 bases spanning the gap. In germline, CDR1 is SGHRS, CDR2 YFSETQ. The CDR3 DNA reads TGCGCCAGCAGCTTGGAAAGGCAGACCGGGGAGCTGTTTTTT. It translates to CASSLERQTGELFF.

V and J are TRBV28 and TRBJ2-5; the D is unclear. V dropped 2 bases and J dropped 1 base, with 8 bases sitting between them. CDR1 and CDR2 from the germline V gene are MDHEN and SYDVKM. The CDR3 loop spans 14 amino acids. CDR3 bases: TGTGCCAGCAGTTTAGGGCCGGCCCAAGAGACCCAGTACTTC. It is translated as CASSLGPAQETQYF.

This chain links TRBV5-5 with TRBJ1-5; no definite D call. V gave up 2 bases and J gave up 7 bases, with 16 bases separating them. The germline CDR1 and CDR2 sequences are SGHKS and YYEKEE (reference sequence). The CDR3 loop spans 15 amino acids. The CDR3 sequence: CASSFRRGAGQPQHF. The DNA of the CDR3 is TGTGCCAGCAGCTTTCGCCGAGGAGCAGGCCAGCCCCAGCATTTT.

V and J are TRBV5-1 and TRBJ2-5; no clear D. The J call may be faulty, since TRBJ2-7 better matches the DNA end. CDR1 is SGHRS, CDR2 YFSETQ, per germline. The CDR3 extends over 13 amino acids. CDR3 in DNA: TGCGCCAGCAGACCGACCACTGGGAACGAGCAGTACTTC. Its translation is CASRPTTGNEQYF.

The chain joins TRBV7-9 to TRBJ1-1; weak D call: TRBD1 (6 bases). V gave up 1 base and J gave up 11 bases, with 14 bases separating them. CDR1 and CDR2 from the germline V gene are SEHNR and FQNEAQ (reference sequence). This CDR3 has 13 residues. CDR3: CASSLGNTGNAFF. The CDR3 region has the DNA TGTGCCAGCAGCTTAGGGAACACAGGGAATGCTTTCTTT.

The J gene is TRBJ2-3, the V gene TRBV6-1, with 9 bases aligning to TRBD2. This CDR3 is built from 15 residues. Germline lookup yields CDR1 MNHNS and CDR2 SASEGT. J was trimmed by 1 base and V by 4 bases; bases with no gene match: 3. Written as DNA, the CDR3 is TGTGCCAGCAGTGTCCAGCGGGGGGGCACAGATACGCAGTATTTT. It is translated as CASSVQRGGTDTQYF.

This clone has more than one count but fewer than ten. The chain uses TRBV5-1 and TRBJ2-3; no reliable D call. The germline V gene has CDR1 SGHRS and CDR2 YFSETQ. Trimming took 4 bases from V and 5 from J, leaving 11 bases between them. This CDR3 contains 13 residues. The CDR3 region is CASSPGAGDTQYF. CDR3 coding DNA: TGCGCCAGCAGCCCCGGAGCAGGAGATACGCAGTATTTT.

This clone came up a few times. The chain carries TRBV7-2 and TRBJ2-2; 9 bases match TRBD1. The CDR3 totals 16 residues. J was trimmed by 0 bases and V by 5 bases; bases with no gene match: 4. The germline V gene encodes CDR1 SGHTA and CDR2 FQGNSA. CDR3 residues: CASSRQGGPNTGELFF. CDR3 DNA sequence: TGTGCCAGCAGCAGACAGGGGGGCCCGAACACCGGGGAGCTGTTTTTT.

Sample share makes this clone medium-sized. The chain combines TRBV11-2 with TRBJ1-1; TRBD1 matches 7 bases. There are 14 residues in the CDR3. Trimming took 4 bases from V and 1 from J; bases not matched to a gene: 3. Per germline, CDR1 SGHAT and CDR2 FQNNGV. This chain's CDR3 is CASSSRDRNTEAFF. The CDR3 nucleotides are TGTGCCAGCAGCTCTCGGGACAGGAACACTGAAGCTTTCTTT.

The chain links TRBV19 to TRBJ1-2, with no clear D. V lost 3 bases and J lost 2, with 13 bases in between. CDR1 and CDR2 from the germline V gene are LNHDA and SQIVND (reference sequence). This CDR3 is 15 amino acids long. As DNA, the CDR3 is TGTGCCAGTAGTATCGCGTCCCCGAGCAACTATGGCTACACCTTC. This translates into CASSIASPSNYGYTF.